This T cell receptor beta chain was observed in a study of beta chain features in type 1 diabetes. Expressed TCRB transcripts were sequenced because the isolated RNA had all been reverse transcribed beforehand. Sequenced by immunoSEQ multiplex PCR; TCRdb stores in-frame clones only, minus some. The table shows roughly 140,000 clones, with around 8.5% occurring only once. Germline CDR1 LGHNA, CDR2 YSLEER. The CDR3 contains 16 residues. V gave up 0 bases and J gave up 3 bases; unmatched junction bases: 6. This clone was counted between two and nine times. This sequence joins TRBV4-3 and TRBJ1-1, with 8 bases aligning to TRBD1. Input material: central memory CD4+ T cells from blood. This sequence originates from a man aged 18 to 35 in good health. In DNA, the CDR3 is TGCGCCAGCAGCCAAGACGGGCAGGGGGCGGACACTGAAGCTTTCTTT. Translation: CASSQDGQGADTEAFF.